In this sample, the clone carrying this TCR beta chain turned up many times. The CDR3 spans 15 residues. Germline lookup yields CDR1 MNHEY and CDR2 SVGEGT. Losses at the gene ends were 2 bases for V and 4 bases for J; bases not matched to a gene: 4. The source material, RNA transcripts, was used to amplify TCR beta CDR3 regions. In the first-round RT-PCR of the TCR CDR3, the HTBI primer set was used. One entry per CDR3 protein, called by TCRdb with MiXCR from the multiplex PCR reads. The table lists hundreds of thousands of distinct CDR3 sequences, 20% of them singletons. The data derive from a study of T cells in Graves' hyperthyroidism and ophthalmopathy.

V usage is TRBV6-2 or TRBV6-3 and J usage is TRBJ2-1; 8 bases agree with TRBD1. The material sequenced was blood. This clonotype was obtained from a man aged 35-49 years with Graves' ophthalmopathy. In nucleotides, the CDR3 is TGTGCCAGCAGTTACAGACAGGGGATTTACAATGAGCAGTTCTTC. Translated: CASSYRQGIYNEQFF.